These 25 T cell receptor beta chains were all obtained from the same sample, sequenced in a study of blood T cells in healthy people across ages. The authors ran a second PCR of about 6 to 11 cycles using a sample-barcoded 5' primer and a J-beta primer mix. TCRdb passed the 5' RACE reads through MiXCR, listing each CDR3 protein once. The sample includes about 1,400,000 distinct CDR3 sequences, approximately 60% seen only once; the top ten take about 6.7%. Sample: blood. These receptors were obtained from a man younger than 35 in good health.

The chain has TRBV2 and TRBJ1-2; D is unresolved. The germline CDR1 and CDR2 sequences are SNHLY and FYNNEI. The CDR3 extends over 12 amino acids. The V end was cut by 6 bases, the J end by 8 bases, with 13 bases between. The CDR3, as DNA: TGTGCCAGCAGAGGACCTGCTAGGGGCTACACCTTC. Its protein product is CASRGPARGYTF.

This clonotype was counted a few times. J is TRBJ1-4 and V is TRBV7-9, with D unresolved. This CDR3 is 15 amino acids long. V gave up 5 bases and J gave up 0 bases, with 10 bases separating them. CDR1 is SEHNR, CDR2 FQNEAQ, per germline (reference sequence). The CDR3 here is CASSPREPTNEKLFF. CDR3 nucleotides: TGTGCCAGCAGCCCCCGGGAGCCAACTAATGAAAAACTGTTTTTT.

This clonotype occurred once. The rearrangement links TRBV29-1 to TRBJ1-1; a weak D match, TRBD1 (5 bases). Trimming removed 0 bases at V and 7 bases at J, with 15 bases between. This CDR3 spans 14 amino acids. Germline CDR1 reads SQVTM; CDR2 reads ANQGSEA. Written as DNA, the CDR3 is TGCAGCGTTGAAGATCGGGCAGGGTGGGATGAAGCTTTCTTT. Its translation is CSVEDRAGWDEAFF. Combining the CDR3 with reference TRBV29-1 and TRBJ1-1 gives the whole variable domain SAVISQKPSRDICQRGTSLTIQCQVDSQVTMMFWYRQQPGQSLTLIATANQGSEATYESGFVIDKFPISRPNLTFSTLTVSNMSPEDSSIYLCSVEDRAGWDEAFFGQGTRLTVV.

This clonotype was counted only a few times. The genes are TRBV12-3 or TRBV12-4 and TRBJ2-1; 11 bases are shared with TRBD2. The J segment lost 5 bases and the V segment lost 6 bases, leaving 9 bases of the junction unmatched. The CDR3 has 16 amino acids. DNA of the CDR3: TGTGCCAGCAGCCCGTTACTAGCGGGGGCCCACAATGAGCAGTTCTTC. Its translation is CASSPLLAGAHNEQFF.

The chain has TRBV6-5 and TRBJ2-7; 11 bases are a match to TRBD2. V lost 0 bases, J lost 1 base, and 5 bases stayed unmatched. This CDR3 contains 17 residues. Germline V lookup: CDR1 MNHEY, CDR2 SVGAGI. CDR3 nucleotide sequence: TGTGCCAGCAGTTACTCAAGACTAGCGGGACATTCCTACGAGCAGTACTTC. Translation: CASSYSRLAGHSYEQYF.

The chain recombines TRBV20-1 with TRBJ1-2; D unresolved. The CDR3 spans 13 residues. V was cut by 5 bases and J by 5 bases, with 15 bases left in between. The V gene's germline CDR1 is DFQATT and CDR2 SNEGSKA (reference sequence). The chain's CDR3 is CSAQRVRWYGYTF. The DNA for the CDR3 is TGCAGTGCTCAAAGGGTCCGCTGGTATGGCTACACCTTC.

J is TRBJ2-4 and V is TRBV20-1; D possibly uses TRBD1 or TRBD2 (5 bases each). With the DNA end fitting TRBJ2-7 better, the J assignment may be wrong. CDR1 and CDR2 from the germline V gene are DFQATT and SNEGSKA (reference sequence). The CDR3 runs to 15 residues. The CDR3 loop is CSASGMSDSSYEQYF. The CDR3 bases are TGCAGTGCTAGCGGGATGAGCGACAGCTCCTACGAGCAGTACTTC.

This rearrangement joins TRBV20-1 to TRBJ2-7, with TRBD2 matching 7 bases. Germline V gene data show CDR1 as DFQATT and CDR2 as SNEGSKA (reference sequence). Germline trimming cut 4 bases from V and 1 base from J; bases unmatched to any gene: 7. This CDR3 region has 14 residues. The CDR3 DNA reads TGCAGTGCTAAGGCAATGGGAGGGTCCTACGAGCAGTACTTC. Protein sequence: CSAKAMGGSYEQYF.

The table lists this clonotype with many counts. The genes are TRBV4-3 and TRBJ2-7, with 9 nucleotides matching TRBD1. This CDR3 has 14 amino acids. Unmatched junction bases numbered 4, after V lost 3 bases and J lost 4 bases. In germline, CDR1 is LGHNA, CDR2 YSLEER. CDR3 region: CASSHGQGRYEQYF. DNA of the CDR3: TGCGCCAGCAGCCACGGACAGGGGAGGTACGAGCAGTACTTC.

V and J are TRBV27 and TRBJ1-1, with D hard to call. V lost 6 bases and J lost 1, with 6 bases in between. Germline values: CDR1 MNHEY, CDR2 SMNVEV (reference sequence). The CDR3 spans 12 residues. This chain's CDR3 is CASRLGNTEAFF. The CDR3 DNA sequence: TGTGCCAGCAGGTTGGGGAACACTGAAGCTTTCTTT.

The CDR3 DNA follows: TGCGCCAGCAGCCATGCGGCCAGGGGACAGCCCCAGCATTTT. Translating gives CASSHAARGQPQHF. The chain combines TRBV4-1 with TRBJ1-5; TRBD1 is a possible D gene (6 bases). This CDR3 region has 14 residues. CDR1 is MGHRA and CDR2 is YSYEKL in the germline V gene. V lost 3 bases and J 7 bases, leaving 13 bases between the germline ends.

The chain recombines TRBV20-1 with TRBJ2-7; 9 bases map to TRBD2. V was pared by 2 bases and J by 3 bases, with 8 bases of the junction left unmatched. Germline assignment: CDR1 DFQATT and CDR2 SNEGSKA (reference sequence). The CDR3 is 15 residues long. CDR3 nucleotides: TGCAGTGCTAGACGACTAGCGGTGAACGGCTACGAGCAGTACTTC. It specifies CSARRLAVNGYEQYF.

The CDR3 DNA reads as TGTGCCAGCAGTTTAGTGGGGGCCGCCTACAATGAGCAGTTCTTC. Residues: CASSLVGAAYNEQFF. The chain couples TRBV27 to TRBJ2-1, with D possibly being TRBD1 (6 bases). Germline-derived CDR1 and CDR2 are MNHEY and SMNVEV (reference sequence). V lost 2 bases, J lost 2 bases, and 10 bases lay in between. The CDR3 has 15 amino acids.

The chain carries TRBV2 and TRBJ2-1; no definite D call. Germline CDR1 and CDR2: SNHLY and FYNNEI. This CDR3 is 17 amino acids long. With 3 bases removed from V and 0 bases from J, the gap between germline ends came to 15 bases. For the CDR3, the DNA is TGTGCCAGCAGTGAGTTTGGGTTGGCGAGCTCCTACAATGAGCAGTTCTTC. It specifies CASSEFGLASSYNEQFF.

This clonotype turned up a few times. This sequence joins TRBV25-1 and TRBJ2-5, with D perhaps TRBD2 (5 bases). Near its end, the DNA agrees better with TRBJ2-7, so the J call may be wrong. Germline CDR1 reads MGHDK; CDR2 reads SYGVNS. This CDR3 is 16 amino acids long. The CDR3 DNA reads as TGTGCCAGCAGTGAATTTACGGGCCAGCGTAGCGACGAGCAGTACTTC. Encoded protein: CASSEFTGQRSDEQYF.

CDR3 in amino acids: CASSGGLTTGTQYF. The CDR3 DNA is TGTGCTTCCAGTGGGGGACTAACGACTGGAACGCAGTATTTT. The J gene is TRBJ2-3, the V gene TRBV13; 7 nucleotides line up with TRBD2. CDR1 is PRHDT and CDR2 is FYEKMQ in the germline V gene (reference sequence). The CDR3 consists of 14 residues.

This chain uses TRBV20-1 with TRBJ2-4; D is ambiguous. Trimming pared 0 bases from V and 0 bases from J, leaving 12 bases between. From germline, CDR1 is DFQATT and CDR2 SNEGSKA (reference sequence). The CDR3 sequence is 16 residues long. In DNA, the CDR3 is TGCAGTGCTAGAGATTTCCAGACCGTAGCCAAAAACATTCAGTACTTC. It encodes CSARDFQTVAKNIQYF.

This chain uses TRBV2 with TRBJ2-1, with 10 bases matching TRBD1. The CDR3 length is 15 residues. The ends lost 2 bases at V and 9 bases at J; junction bases unmatched: 7. Germline loops: CDR1 SNHLY, CDR2 FYNNEI. The CDR3 DNA sequence: TGTGCCAGCAGTGAAACAGGACAGGGGGTCGGTGAGCAGTTCTTC. Translating it yields CASSETGQGVGEQFF. The whole variable domain, filled in from reference TRBV2 and TRBJ2-1, reads EPEVTQTPSHQVTQMGQEVILRCVPISNHLYFYWYRQILGQKVEFLVSFYNNEISEKSEIFDDQFSVERPDGSNFTLKIRSTKLEDSAMYFCASSETGQGVGEQFFGPGTRLTVL.

The chain links TRBV12-3 or TRBV12-4 to TRBJ2-3; 10 bases are a match to TRBD2. Unmatched junction bases numbered 4, after V lost 10 bases and J lost 0 bases. The CDR3 has 14 amino acids. The CDR3 nucleotides are TGTGCCACCACTAGCGGGGCCAGCACAGATACGCAGTATTTT. The encoded protein is CATTSGASTDTQYF.

The V gene is TRBV14, the J gene TRBJ2-7, with D possibly called TRBD1 or TRBD2 (5 bases each). Germline CDR1 SGHDN, CDR2 FVKESK. The CDR3 contains 14 residues. V was cut by 1 base and J by 6 bases, with 13 bases left in between. CDR3 nucleotides: TGTGCCAGCAGCCAAGGCCTCGGGGCCGGCGAGCAGTACTTC. Its protein is CASSQGLGAGEQYF. Variable domain in full (rest from reference TRBV14 and TRBJ2-7): EAGVTQFPSHSVIEKGQTVTLRCDPISGHDNLYWYRRVMGKEIKFLLHFVKESKQDESGMPNNRFLAERTGGTYSTLKVQPAELEDSGVYFCASSQGLGAGEQYFGPGTRLTVT.

This clonotype was detected only a few times. The genes are TRBV4-3 and TRBJ2-5, with D possibly matching TRBD1 (5 bases). Between the trimmed V and J ends, which lost 0 bases and 2 bases, there was a span of 7 bases. The CDR3 has 14 residues. Germline CDR1 reads LGHNA; CDR2 reads YSLEER. CDR3 sequence: CASSQDYRQETQYF. CDR3 bases: TGCGCCAGCAGCCAAGATTACAGGCAAGAGACCCAGTACTTC.

The CDR3 bases are TGTGCCAGCAGCTTAGAGGCGGTCCCAAATTCACCCCTCCACTTT. This sequence encodes CASSLEAVPNSPLHF. V usage is TRBV7-2 and J usage is TRBJ1-6, with D uncertain. The V end was cut by 1 base, the J end by 7 bases, with 11 bases between. Germline V lookup: CDR1 SGHTA, CDR2 FQGNSA. The CDR3 contains 15 residues. The variable domain in full, completed from reference TRBV7-2 and TRBJ1-6, reads GAGVSQSPSNKVTEKGKDVELRCDPISGHTALYWYRQSLGQGLEFLIYFQGNSAPDKSGLPSDRFSAERTGGSVSTLTIQRTQQEDSAVYLCASSLEAVPNSPLHFGNGTRLTVT.

As for this clonotype: This may stem from a read error, because a much larger clone lies one nucleotide away. CDR3 nucleotides: TGTGCCTGCAGTTTATTAAGGGGAACTGAAGCTTTCTTT. This sequence encodes CACSLLRGTEAFF. This rearrangement joins TRBV27 to TRBJ1-1, with D tentatively TRBD1 (5 bases). CDR3 size: 13 residues. Germline assignment: CDR1 MNHEY and CDR2 SMNVEV (reference sequence).

This chain connects TRBV12-3 or TRBV12-4 to TRBJ2-2; weak D call: TRBD2 (6 bases). The germline V and J ends were trimmed by 4 bases and 6 bases, with 15 bases remaining between them. This CDR3 is 15 amino acids long. CDR3 nucleotides: TGTGCCAGCAGTTATTCGGGAGCGGCGTCCGGGGAGCTGTTTTTT. It is translated as CASSYSGAASGELFF.

Turning to this clonotype: Since no conserved phenylalanine or tryptophan closes the CDR3, a read error is the likely cause. This chain's CDR3 is CASSLDPQDSDTQYV. DNA of the CDR3: TGTGCCAGCAGTTTAGATCCGCAGGATTCAGATACGCAGTATGTT. The V call is TRBV12-3 or TRBV12-4, the J call TRBJ2-3, with D uncertain. The V end was cut by 1 base, the J end by 4 bases, with 12 bases between. CDR3 length: 15 residues.